The T cell receptor beta chain described here comes from a study of CD8+CD57+ T cells in acquired aplastic anemia. Selection for sequencing was limited to patients who had shown CD8+CD57+ cell expansion by flow cytometry. The CDR3 runs to 14 residues. Trimming pared 6 bases from V and 0 bases from J, leaving 11 bases between. The V gene's germline CDR1 is LNHDA and CDR2 SQIVND (reference sequence). Genomic DNA served as template for TCR beta VDJ and CDR3 profiling. One entry per CDR3 protein results from TCRdb running MiXCR on the reads. This table holds some 170,000 distinct CDR3 sequences, around 48% found once.

The clonotype originates from a human donor with aplastic anemia. Sequencing input: sorted CD4+, CD8+, or CD8+CD57+ T cells (not recorded which) from PBMCs. This chain links TRBV19 with TRBJ1-1; unclear D gene. The CDR3 DNA sequence: TGTGCCAGTAGAATGAAGATTATGAACACTGAAGCTTTCTTT. Residues: CASRMKIMNTEAFF.